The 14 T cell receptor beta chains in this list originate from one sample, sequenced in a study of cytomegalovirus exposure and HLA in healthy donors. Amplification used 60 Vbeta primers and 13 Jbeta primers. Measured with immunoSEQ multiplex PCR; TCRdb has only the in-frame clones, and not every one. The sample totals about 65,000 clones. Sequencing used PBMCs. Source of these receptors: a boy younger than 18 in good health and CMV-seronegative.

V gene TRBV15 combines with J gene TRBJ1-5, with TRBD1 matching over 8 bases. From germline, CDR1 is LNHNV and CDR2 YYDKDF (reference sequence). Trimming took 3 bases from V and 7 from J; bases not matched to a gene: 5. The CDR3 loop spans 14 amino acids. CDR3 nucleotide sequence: TGTGCCACCAGCAGGGACAGGGCACGGCAGCCCCAGCATTTT. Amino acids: CATSRDRARQPQHF.

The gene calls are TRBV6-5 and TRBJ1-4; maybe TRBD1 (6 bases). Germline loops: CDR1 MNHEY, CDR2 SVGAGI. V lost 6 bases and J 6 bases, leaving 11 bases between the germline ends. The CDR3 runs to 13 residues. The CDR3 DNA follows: TGTGCCAGCAGAGGACAGTCCGATGAAAAACTGTTTTTT. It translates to CASRGQSDEKLFF.

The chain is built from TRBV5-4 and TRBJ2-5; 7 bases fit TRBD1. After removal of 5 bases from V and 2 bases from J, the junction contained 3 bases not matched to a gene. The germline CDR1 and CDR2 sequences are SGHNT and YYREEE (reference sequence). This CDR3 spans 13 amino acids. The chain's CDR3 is CASSRQGQETQYF. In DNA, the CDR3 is TGTGCCAGCAGTCGACAGGGTCAAGAGACCCAGTACTTC.

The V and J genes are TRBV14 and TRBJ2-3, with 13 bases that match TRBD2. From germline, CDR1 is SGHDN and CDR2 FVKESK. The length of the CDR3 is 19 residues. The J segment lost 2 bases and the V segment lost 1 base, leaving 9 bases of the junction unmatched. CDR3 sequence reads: CASSQAPRLAGGYTDTQYF. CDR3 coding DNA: TGTGCCAGCAGCCAAGCCCCTCGACTAGCGGGGGGATACACAGATACGCAGTATTTT.

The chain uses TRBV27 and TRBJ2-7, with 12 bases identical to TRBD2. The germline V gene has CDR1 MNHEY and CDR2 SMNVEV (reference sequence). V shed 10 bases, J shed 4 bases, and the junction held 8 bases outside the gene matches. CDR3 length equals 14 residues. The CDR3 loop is CATGQGTSGYEQYF. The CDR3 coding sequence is TGTGCCACCGGTCAAGGGACTAGCGGGTACGAGCAGTACTTC.

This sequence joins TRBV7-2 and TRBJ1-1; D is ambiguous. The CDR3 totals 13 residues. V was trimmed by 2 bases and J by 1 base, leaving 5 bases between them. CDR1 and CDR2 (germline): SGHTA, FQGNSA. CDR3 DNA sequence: TGTGCCAGCAGCTTACAGGAGAACACTGAAGCTTTCTTT. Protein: CASSLQENTEAFF.

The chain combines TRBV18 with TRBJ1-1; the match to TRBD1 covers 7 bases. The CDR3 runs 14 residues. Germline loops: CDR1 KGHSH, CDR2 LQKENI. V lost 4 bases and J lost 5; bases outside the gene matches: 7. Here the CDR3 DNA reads TGTGCCAGCTCACAAGACAGGGAAGGAACTGAAGCTTTCTTT. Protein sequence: CASSQDREGTEAFF.

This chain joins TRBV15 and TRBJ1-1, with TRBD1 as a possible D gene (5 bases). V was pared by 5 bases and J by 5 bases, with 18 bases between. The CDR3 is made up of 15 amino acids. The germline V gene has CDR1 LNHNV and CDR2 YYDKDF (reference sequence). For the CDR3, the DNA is TGTGCCACCAGCCCCGCAGAGCAGGGTAGGACTGAAGCTTTCTTT. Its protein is CATSPAEQGRTEAFF.

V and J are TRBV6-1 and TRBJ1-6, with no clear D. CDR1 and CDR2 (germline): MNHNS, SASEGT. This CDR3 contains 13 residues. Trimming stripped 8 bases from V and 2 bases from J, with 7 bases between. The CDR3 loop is CASEGAYNSPLHF. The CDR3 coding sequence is TGTGCCAGCGAGGGCGCCTATAATTCACCCCTCCACTTT.

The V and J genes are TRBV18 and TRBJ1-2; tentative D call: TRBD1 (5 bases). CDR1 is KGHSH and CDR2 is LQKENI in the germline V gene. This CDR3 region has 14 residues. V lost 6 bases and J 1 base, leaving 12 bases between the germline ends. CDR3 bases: TGTGCCAGCTCCCGGGGGGATAGTAACTATGGCTACACCTTC. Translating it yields CASSRGDSNYGYTF. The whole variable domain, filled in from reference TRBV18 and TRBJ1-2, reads NAGVMQNPRHLVRRRGQEARLRCSPMKGHSHVYWYRQLPEEGLKFMVYLQKENIIDESGMPKERFSAEFPKEGPSILRIQQVVRGDSAAYFCASSRGDSNYGYTFGSGTRLTVV.

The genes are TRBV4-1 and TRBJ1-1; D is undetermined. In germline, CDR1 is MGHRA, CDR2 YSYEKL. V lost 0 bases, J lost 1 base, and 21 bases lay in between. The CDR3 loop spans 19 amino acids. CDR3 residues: CASSQDQVEGWGGNTEAFF. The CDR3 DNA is TGCGCCAGCAGCCAAGATCAGGTGGAGGGCTGGGGTGGGAACACTGAAGCTTTCTTT.

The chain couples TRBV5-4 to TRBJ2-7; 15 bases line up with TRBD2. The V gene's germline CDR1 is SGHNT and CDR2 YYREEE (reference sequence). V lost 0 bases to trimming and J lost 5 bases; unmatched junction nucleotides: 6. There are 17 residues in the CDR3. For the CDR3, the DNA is TGTGCCAGCAGCTTGGCGGGACTAGCGGGAGGTTTCGACGAGCAGTACTTC. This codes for CASSLAGLAGGFDEQYF.

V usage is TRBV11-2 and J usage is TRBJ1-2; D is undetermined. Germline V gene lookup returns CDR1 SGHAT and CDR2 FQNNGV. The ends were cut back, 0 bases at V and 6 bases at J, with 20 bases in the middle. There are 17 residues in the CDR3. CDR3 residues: CASSLDGGMDLPHGYTF. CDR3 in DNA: TGTGCCAGCAGCTTAGATGGCGGGATGGACCTCCCGCATGGCTACACCTTC.

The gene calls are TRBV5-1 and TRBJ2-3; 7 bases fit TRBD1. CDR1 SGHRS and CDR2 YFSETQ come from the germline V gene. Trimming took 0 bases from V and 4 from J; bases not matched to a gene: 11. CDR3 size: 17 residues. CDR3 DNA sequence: TGCGCCAGCAGCTTGGTTAAGGGACAGACTATACCAGATACGCAGTATTTT. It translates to CASSLVKGQTIPDTQYF.